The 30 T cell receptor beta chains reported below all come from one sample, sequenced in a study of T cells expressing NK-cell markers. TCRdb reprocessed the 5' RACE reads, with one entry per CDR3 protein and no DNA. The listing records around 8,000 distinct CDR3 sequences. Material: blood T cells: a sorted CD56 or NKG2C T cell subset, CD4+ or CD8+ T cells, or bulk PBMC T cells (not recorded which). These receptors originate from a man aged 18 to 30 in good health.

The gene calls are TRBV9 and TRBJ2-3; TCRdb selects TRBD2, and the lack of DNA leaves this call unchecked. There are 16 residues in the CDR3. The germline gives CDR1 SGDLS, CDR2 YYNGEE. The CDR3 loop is CASSVESGRATDTQYF.

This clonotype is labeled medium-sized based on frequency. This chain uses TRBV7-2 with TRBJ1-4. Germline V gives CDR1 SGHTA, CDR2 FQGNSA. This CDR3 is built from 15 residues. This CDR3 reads CASSFIVATNEKLFF.

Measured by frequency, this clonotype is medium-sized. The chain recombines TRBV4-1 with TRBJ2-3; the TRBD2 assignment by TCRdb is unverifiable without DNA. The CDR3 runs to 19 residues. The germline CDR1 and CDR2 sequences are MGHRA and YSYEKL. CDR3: CASSQAGMASGRSTDTQYF.

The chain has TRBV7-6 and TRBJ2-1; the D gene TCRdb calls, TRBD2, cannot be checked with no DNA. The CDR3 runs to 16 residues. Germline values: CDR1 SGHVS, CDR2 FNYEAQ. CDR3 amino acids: CASSPGTTRPDNEQFF.

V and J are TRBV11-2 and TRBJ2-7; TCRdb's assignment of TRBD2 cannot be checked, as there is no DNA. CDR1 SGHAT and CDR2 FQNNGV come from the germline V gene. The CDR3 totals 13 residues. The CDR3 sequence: CASSLSEGYEQYF. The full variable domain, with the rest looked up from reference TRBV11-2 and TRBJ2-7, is EAGVAQSPRYKIIEKRQSVAFWCNPISGHATLYWYQQILGQGPKLLIQFQNNGVVDDSQLPKDRFSAERLKGVDSTLKIQPAKLEDSAVYLCASSLSEGYEQYFGPGTRLTVT.

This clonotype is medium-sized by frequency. This CDR3 is CASSLAQGASTEAFF. The chain has TRBV5-1 and TRBJ1-1; as DNA is missing, the TRBD1 call by TCRdb cannot be tested. This CDR3 comprises 15 residues. CDR1 is SGHRS and CDR2 is YFSETQ in the germline V gene.

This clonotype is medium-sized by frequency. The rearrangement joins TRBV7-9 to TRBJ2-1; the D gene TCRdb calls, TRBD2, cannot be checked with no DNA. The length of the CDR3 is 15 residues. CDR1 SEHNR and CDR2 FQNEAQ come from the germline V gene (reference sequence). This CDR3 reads CASSLGSGTYNEQFF.

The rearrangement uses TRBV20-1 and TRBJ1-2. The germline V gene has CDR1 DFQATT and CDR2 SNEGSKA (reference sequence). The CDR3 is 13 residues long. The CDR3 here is CSARDRAIYGYTF.

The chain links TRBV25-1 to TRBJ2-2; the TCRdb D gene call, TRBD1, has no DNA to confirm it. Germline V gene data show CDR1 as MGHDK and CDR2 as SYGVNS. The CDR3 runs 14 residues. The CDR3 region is CASREQGAGGELFF.

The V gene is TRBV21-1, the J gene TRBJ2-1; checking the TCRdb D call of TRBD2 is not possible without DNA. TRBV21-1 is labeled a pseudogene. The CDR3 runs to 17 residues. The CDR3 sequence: CASSKVCASDTYNEQFF.

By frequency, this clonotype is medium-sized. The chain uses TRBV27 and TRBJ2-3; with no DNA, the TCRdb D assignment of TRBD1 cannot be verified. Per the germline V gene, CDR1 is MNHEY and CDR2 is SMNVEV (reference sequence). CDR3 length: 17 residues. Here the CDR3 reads CASSFPGQGVSTDTQYF.

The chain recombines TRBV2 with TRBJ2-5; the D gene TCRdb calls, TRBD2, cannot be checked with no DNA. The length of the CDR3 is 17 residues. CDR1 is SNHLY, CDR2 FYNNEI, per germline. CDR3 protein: CASAGTSGTKGGETQYF.

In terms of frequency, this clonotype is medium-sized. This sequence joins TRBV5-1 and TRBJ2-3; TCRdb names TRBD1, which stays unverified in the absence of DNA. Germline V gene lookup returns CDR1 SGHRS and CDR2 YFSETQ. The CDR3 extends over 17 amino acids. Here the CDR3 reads CASSLVGTGQIIDTQYF.

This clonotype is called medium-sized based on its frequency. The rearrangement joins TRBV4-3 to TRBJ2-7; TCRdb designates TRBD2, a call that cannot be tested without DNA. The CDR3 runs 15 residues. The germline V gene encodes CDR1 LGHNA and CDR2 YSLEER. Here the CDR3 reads CASSQDRAIPGEQYF.

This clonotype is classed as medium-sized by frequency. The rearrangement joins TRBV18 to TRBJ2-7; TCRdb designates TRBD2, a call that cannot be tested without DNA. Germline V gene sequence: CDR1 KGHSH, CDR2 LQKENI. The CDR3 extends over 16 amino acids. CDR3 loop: CASSPPTRGSPYEQYF.

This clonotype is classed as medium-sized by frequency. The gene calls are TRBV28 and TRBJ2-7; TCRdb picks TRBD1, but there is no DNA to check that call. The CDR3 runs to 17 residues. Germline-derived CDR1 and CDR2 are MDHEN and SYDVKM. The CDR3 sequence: CASSTRHPRTGGYEQYF. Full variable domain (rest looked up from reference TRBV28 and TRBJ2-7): DVKVTQSSRYLVKRTGEKVFLECVQDMDHENMFWYRQDPGLGLRLIYFSYDVKMKEKGDIPEGYSVSREKKERFSLILESASTNQTSMYLCASSTRHPRTGGYEQYFGPGTRLTVT.

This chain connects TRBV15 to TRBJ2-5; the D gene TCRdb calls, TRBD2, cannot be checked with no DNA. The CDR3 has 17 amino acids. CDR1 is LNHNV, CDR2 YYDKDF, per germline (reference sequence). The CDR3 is CATSRDELAEYQETQYF.

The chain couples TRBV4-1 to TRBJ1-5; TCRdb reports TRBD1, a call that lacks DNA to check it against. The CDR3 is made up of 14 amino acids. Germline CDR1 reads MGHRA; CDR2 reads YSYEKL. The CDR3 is CASSPTGGTQPQHF.

The CDR3 reads CASSYWVGSGTGELFF. The chain recombines TRBV6-5 with TRBJ2-2; TCRdb reports TRBD2, a call that lacks DNA to check it against. The CDR3 has 16 amino acids. Germline V CDR1 and CDR2: MNHEY, SVGAGI.

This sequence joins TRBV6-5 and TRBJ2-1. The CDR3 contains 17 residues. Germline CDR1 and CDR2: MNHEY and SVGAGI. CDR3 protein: CASSYSPVRASYNEQFF.

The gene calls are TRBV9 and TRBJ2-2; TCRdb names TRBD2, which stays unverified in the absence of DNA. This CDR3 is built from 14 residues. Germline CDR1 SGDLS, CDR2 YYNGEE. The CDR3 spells CASSDSRPDGELFF.

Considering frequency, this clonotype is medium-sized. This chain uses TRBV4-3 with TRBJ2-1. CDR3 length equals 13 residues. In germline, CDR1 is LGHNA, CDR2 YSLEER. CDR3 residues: CASSQDAVNEQFF.

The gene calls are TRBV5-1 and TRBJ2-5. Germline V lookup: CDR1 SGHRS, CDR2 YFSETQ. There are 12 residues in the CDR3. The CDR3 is CASSLLGETQYF.

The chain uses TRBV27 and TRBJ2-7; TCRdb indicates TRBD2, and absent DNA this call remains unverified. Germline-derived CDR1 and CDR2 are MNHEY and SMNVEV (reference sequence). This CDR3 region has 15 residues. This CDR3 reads CASRGGREGPYEQYF.

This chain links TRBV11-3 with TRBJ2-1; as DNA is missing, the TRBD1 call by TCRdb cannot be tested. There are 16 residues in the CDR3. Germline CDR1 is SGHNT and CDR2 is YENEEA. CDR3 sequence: CASSSRPGQGAHEQFF.

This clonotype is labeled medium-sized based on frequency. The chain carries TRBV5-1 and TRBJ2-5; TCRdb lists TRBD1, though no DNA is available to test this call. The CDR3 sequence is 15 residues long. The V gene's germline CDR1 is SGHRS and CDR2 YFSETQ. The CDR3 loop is CASSLYRGIQETQYF. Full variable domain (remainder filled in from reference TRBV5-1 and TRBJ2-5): KAGVTQTPRYLIKTRGQQVTLSCSPISGHRSVSWYQQTPGQGLQFLFEYFSETQRNKGNFPGRFSGRQFSNSRSEMNVSTLELGDSALYLCASSLYRGIQETQYFGPGTRLLVL.

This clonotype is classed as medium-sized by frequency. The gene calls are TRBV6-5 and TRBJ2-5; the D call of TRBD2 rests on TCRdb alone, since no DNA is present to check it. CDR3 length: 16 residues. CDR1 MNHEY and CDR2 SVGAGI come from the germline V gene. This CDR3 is CASSSRSSGDPGTQYF.

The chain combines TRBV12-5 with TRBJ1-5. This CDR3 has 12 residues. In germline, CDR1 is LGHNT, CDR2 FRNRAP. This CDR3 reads CASGLWVQPQHF. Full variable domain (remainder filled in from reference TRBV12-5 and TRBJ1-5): DARVTQTPRHKVTEMGQEVTMRCQPILGHNTVFWYRQTMMQGLELLAYFRNRAPLDDSGMPKDRFSAEMPDATLATLKIQPSEPRDSAVYFCASGLWVQPQHFGDGTRLSIL.

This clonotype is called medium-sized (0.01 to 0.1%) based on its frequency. CDR3 amino acids: CASSYGYGRYYEQYF. This chain connects TRBV6-2 or TRBV6-3 to TRBJ2-7. The CDR3 contains 15 residues. Germline assignment: CDR1 MNHEY and CDR2 SVGEGT.

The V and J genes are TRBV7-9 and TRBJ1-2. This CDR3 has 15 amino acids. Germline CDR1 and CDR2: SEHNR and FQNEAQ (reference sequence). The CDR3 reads CASSFDLMGKVSYTF.